Below are 13 T cell receptor beta chains sequenced from a single sample in a study of response to subunit inactivated influenza vaccine. TCRdb re-derived calls from the RT-PCR reads in MiXCR, one entry per CDR3 protein. The table shows 500,000 to 600,000 distinct CDR3 sequences, with about 15% occurring only once. Sequenced here: PBMCs from blood, sampled 11 to 12 days after vaccination. These TCRs come from a man aged 50-59 years who received an inactivated influenza vaccine.

This clonotype was observed once. Relative to the germline gene, one junction end is altered; a read error may explain this. V and J are TRBV5-6 and TRBJ2-2; a possible D gene is TRBD2 (5 bases). Germline lookup yields CDR1 SGHDT and CDR2 YYEEEE. This CDR3 has 15 residues. The chain's CDR3 is CASSLGLTNTGVLFF. CDR3 DNA: TGTGCCAGCAGCTTGGGACTAACGAACACCGGGGTGCTGTTTTTT.

The rearrangement uses TRBV29-1 and TRBJ2-7; tentative D call: TRBD2 (5 bases). This CDR3 region has 11 residues. Germline CDR1 and CDR2: SQVTM and ANQGSEA. V was clipped by 7 bases and J by 6 bases, with 13 bases between them. The CDR3 DNA reads as TGCAGCGCGTCGGGAACTGTCGAGCAGTACTTC. This encodes CSASGTVEQYF.

The chain combines TRBV7-2 with TRBJ2-2; D not resolved. Deletions cut 1 base from V and 4 bases from J, with 10 bases between. CDR3 length: 15 residues. CDR1 and CDR2 (germline): SGHTA, FQGNSA. The CDR3 protein is CASSLGQAFTGELFF. Written as DNA, the CDR3 is TGTGCCAGCAGCTTAGGGCAGGCCTTCACCGGGGAGCTGTTTTTT.

This clonotype was seen a handful of times. V is TRBV4-2 and J is TRBJ1-6, with D tentatively TRBD1 (5 bases). In germline, CDR1 is LGHNA, CDR2 YNFKEQ. The CDR3 covers 16 residues. V lost 1 base and J 8 bases, leaving 15 bases between the germline ends. This chain's CDR3 is CASSQVAGGLYSPLHF. CDR3 bases: TGTGCCAGCAGCCAAGTGGCGGGGGGTCTGTATTCACCCCTCCACTTT.

This clonotype appeared a few times. The J gene is TRBJ2-7, the V gene TRBV5-1; tentatively, D is TRBD1 or TRBD2 (5 bases each). Germline lookup yields CDR1 SGHRS and CDR2 YFSETQ. The V and J ends lost 4 bases and 3 bases respectively, with 20 bases between them. The CDR3 has 16 residues. For the CDR3, the DNA is TGCGCCAGCAGCCCCACGGTCGGGGCGGTGGGCTACGAGCAGTACTTC. Translating it yields CASSPTVGAVGYEQYF.

This clonotype was detected a few times. The chain employs TRBV12-3 or TRBV12-4 and TRBJ2-1; tentative D call: TRBD1 (6 bases). The CDR3 contains 13 residues. Trimming shortened V by 0 bases and J by 10 bases, and 10 bases separated the two germline ends. DNA for the CDR3: TGTGCCAGCAGTTTAGCGCAGGGGCGGGAGCAGTTCTTC. This sequence encodes CASSLAQGREQFF.

This chain connects TRBV20-1 to TRBJ2-1; D is possibly TRBD1 or TRBD2 (5 bases each). V lost 1 base and J 7 bases, leaving 17 bases between the germline ends. Germline V lookup: CDR1 DFQATT, CDR2 SNEGSKA (reference sequence). The CDR3 is made up of 15 amino acids. The CDR3 DNA is TGCAGTGCTAGAGGCTGGGACGCCCCCCGGAATGAGCAGTTCTTC. It specifies CSARGWDAPRNEQFF.

This clonotype was observed a few times. CDR3 DNA: TGCGCCAGCGTACAGGGGGCAGGGACTGAAGCTTTCTTT. It codes for CASVQGAGTEAFF. The chain uses TRBV10-2 and TRBJ1-1; 9 bases are shared with TRBD1. CDR3 length: 13 residues. CDR1 is WSHSY and CDR2 is SAAADI in the germline V gene. V trimming: 8 bases; J trimming: 5 bases; junction bases outside the gene matches: 6.

This clonotype was seen ten or more times. V gene TRBV10-3 combines with J gene TRBJ2-3; 11 nucleotides match TRBD2. The V gene end was trimmed by 2 bases and the J gene end by 5 bases; junction bases not matched to a gene: 9. CDR3 length equals 17 residues. Germline V CDR1 and CDR2: ENHRY, SYGVKD. The CDR3, as DNA: TGTGCCATCAGTGAGACTAGCGGGGGCGTTAAAGGAGATACGCAGTATTTT. Encoded protein: CAISETSGGVKGDTQYF.

The chain is built from TRBV24-1 and TRBJ2-5; D uncertain. The germline V gene encodes CDR1 KGHDR and CDR2 SFDVKD. The CDR3 consists of 11 residues. Trimming removed 4 bases at V and 5 bases at J, with 4 bases between. The CDR3, as DNA: TGTGCCACCAGTGAATCCGAGACCCAGTACTTC. The encoded protein is CATSESETQYF.

This clonotype has a handful of counts. The rearrangement links TRBV12-3 or TRBV12-4 to TRBJ2-1; 11 positions agree with TRBD2. V trimming: 6 bases; J trimming: 1 base; junction bases outside the gene matches: 2. The CDR3 sequence is 15 residues long. Here the CDR3 DNA reads TGTGCCAGCAGGGTAGCGGGAGGGTCCTACAATGAGCAGTTCTTC. This sequence encodes CASRVAGGSYNEQFF.

The chain is built from TRBV4-3 and TRBJ2-1; D unclear. Germline CDR1 LGHNA, CDR2 YSLEER. Trimming pared 0 bases from V and 11 bases from J, leaving 8 bases between. The CDR3 contains 12 residues. DNA for the CDR3: TGCGCCAGCAGCCAAGACCGGGTGCAGCAGTTCTTC. Translation: CASSQDRVQQFF.

The rearrangement links TRBV19 to TRBJ2-5; 8 bases map to TRBD1. The germline V gene has CDR1 LNHDA and CDR2 SQIVND (reference sequence). V shed 2 bases, J shed 5 bases, and the junction held 10 bases outside the gene matches. The CDR3 is made up of 16 amino acids. CDR3 region: CASSIKGQAIVETQYF. CDR3 bases: TGTGCCAGTAGTATAAAGGGACAGGCGATTGTGGAGACCCAGTACTTC.